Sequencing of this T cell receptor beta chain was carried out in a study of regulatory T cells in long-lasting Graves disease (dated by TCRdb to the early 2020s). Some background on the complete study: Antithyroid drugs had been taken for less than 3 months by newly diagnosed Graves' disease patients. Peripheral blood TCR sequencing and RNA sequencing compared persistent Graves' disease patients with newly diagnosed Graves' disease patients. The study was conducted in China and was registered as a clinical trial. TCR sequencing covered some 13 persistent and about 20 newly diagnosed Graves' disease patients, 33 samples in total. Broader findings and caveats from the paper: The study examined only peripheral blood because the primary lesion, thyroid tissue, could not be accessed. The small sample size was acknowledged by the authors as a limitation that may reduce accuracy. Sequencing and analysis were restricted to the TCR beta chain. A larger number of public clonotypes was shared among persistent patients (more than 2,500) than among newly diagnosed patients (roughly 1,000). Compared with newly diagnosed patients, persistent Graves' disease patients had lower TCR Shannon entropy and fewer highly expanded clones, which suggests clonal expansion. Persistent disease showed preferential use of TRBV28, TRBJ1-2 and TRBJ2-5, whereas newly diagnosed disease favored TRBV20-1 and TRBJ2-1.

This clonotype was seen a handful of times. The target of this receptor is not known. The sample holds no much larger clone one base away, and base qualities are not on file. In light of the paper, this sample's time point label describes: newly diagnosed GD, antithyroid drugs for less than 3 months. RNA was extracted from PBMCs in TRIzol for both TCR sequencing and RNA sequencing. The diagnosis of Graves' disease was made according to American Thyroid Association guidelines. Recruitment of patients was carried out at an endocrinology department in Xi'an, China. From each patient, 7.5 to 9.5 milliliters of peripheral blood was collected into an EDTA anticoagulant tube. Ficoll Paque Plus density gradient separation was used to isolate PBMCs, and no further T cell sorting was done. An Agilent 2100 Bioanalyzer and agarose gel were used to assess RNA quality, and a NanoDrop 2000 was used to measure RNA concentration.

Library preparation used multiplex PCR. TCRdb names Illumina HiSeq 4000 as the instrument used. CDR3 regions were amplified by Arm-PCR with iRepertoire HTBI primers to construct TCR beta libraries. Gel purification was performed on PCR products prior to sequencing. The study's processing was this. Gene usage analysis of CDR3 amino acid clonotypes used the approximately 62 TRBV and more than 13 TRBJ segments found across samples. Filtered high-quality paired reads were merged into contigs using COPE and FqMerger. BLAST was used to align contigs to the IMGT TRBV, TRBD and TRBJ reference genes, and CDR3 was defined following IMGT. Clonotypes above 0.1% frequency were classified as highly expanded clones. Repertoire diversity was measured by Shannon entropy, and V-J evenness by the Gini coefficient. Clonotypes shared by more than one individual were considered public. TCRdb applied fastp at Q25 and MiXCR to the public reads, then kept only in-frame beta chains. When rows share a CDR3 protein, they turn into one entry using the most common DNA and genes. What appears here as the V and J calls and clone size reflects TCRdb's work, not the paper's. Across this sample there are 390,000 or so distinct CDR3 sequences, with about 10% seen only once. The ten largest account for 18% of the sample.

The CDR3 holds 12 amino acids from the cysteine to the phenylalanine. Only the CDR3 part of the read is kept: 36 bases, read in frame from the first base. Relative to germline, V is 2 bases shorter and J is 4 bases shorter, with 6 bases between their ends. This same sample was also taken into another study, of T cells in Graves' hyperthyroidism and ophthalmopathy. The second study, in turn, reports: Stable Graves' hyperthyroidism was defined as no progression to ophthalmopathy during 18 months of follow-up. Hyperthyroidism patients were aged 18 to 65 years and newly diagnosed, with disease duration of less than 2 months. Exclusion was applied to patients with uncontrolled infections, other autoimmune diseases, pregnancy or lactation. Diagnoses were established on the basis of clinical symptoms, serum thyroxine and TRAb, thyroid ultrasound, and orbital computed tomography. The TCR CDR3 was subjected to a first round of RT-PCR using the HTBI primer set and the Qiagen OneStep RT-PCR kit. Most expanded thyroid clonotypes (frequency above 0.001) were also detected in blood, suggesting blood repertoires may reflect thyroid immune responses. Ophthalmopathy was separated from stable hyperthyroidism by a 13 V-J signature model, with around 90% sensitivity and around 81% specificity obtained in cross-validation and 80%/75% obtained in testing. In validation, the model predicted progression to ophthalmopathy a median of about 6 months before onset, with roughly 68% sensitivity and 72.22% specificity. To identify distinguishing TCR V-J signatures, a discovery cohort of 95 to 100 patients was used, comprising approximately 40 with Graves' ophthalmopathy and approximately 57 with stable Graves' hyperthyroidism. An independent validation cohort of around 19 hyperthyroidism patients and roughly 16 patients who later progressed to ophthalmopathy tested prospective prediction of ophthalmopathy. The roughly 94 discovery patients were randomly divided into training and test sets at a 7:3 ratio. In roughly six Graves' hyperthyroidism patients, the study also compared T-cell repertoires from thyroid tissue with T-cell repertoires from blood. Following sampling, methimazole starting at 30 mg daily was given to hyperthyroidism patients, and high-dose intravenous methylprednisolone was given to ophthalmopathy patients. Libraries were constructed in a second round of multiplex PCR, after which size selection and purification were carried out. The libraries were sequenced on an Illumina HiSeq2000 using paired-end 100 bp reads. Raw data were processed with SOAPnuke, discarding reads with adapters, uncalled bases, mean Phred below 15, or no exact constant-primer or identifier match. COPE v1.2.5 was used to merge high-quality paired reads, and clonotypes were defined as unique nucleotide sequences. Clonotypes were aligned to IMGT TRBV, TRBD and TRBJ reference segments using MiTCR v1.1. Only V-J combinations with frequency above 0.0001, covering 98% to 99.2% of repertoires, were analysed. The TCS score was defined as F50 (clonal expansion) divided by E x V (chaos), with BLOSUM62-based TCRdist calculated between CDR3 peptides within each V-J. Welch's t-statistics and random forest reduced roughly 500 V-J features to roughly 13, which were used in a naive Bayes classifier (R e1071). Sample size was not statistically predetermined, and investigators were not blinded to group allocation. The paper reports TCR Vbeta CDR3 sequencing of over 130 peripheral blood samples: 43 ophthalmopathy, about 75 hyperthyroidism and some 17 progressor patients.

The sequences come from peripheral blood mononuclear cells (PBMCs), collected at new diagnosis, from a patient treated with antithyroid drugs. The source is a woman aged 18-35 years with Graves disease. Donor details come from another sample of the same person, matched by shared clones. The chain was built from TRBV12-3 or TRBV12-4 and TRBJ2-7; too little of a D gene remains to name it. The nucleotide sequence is TGTGCCAGCAGTTTAAGATTGTACGAGCAGTACTTC. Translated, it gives CASSLRLYEQYF.